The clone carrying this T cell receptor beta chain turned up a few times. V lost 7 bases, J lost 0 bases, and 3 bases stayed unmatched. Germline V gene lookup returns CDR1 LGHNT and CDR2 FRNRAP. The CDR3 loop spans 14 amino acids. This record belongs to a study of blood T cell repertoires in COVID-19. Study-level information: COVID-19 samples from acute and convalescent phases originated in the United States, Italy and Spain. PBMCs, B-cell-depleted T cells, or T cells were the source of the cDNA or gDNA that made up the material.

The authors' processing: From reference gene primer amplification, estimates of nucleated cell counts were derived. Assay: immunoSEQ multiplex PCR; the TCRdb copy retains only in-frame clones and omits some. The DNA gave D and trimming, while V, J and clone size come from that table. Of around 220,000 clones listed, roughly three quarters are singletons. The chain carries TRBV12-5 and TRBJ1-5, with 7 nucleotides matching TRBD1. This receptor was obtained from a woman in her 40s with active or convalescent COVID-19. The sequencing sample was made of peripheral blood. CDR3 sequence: CASATGDSNQPQHF. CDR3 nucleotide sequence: TGTGCTAGTGCCACAGGGGATAGCAATCAGCCCCAGCATTTT.